A single sample is the source of the 21 T cell receptor beta chains below, sequenced in a study of shared T cell receptors in the human thymus. Measured with immunoSEQ multiplex PCR; TCRdb has only the in-frame clones, and not every one. This sample has hundreds of thousands of clones; 95% occur once, and the top ten carry roughly 0.02%. The sequencing input was thymocytes. These receptors were obtained from a human donor.

The rearrangement joins TRBV6-1 to TRBJ1-5; no reliable D call. The CDR3 length is 18 residues. Trimming stripped 4 bases from V and 0 bases from J, with 19 bases between. Germline V lookup: CDR1 MNHNS, CDR2 SASEGT. The CDR3 protein is CASSAGELLVYSNQPQHF. The CDR3 DNA sequence: TGTGCCAGCAGTGCTGGGGAACTGCTTGTATATAGCAATCAGCCCCAGCATTTT.

The sample holds one count of this clone. The chain recombines TRBV4-1 with TRBJ1-2; 8 bases are a match to TRBD1. CDR3 size: 15 residues. Germline loops: CDR1 MGHRA, CDR2 YSYEKL. Losses at the gene ends were 3 bases for V and 8 bases for J; bases not matched to a gene: 11. CDR3 protein: CASSHRTGRRLGYTF. The CDR3 nucleotides are TGCGCCAGCAGCCACCGGACAGGGAGGCGTTTGGGCTACACCTTC.

The V call is TRBV7-6, the J call TRBJ2-1; 8 bases align to TRBD1. CDR1 SGHVS and CDR2 FNYEAQ come from the germline V gene. CDR3 size: 16 residues. With V trimmed by 4 bases and J by 15 bases, 20 bases remained unmatched. The CDR3 is CASSSGTGSIEGPPFF. The CDR3 DNA sequence: TGTGCCAGCAGCTCGGGGACAGGTTCTATCGAGGGCCCTCCGTTCTTC.

The rearrangement links TRBV5-5 to TRBJ2-7; D is possibly TRBD1 or TRBD2 (5 bases each). Germline lookup yields CDR1 SGHKS and CDR2 YYEKEE (reference sequence). The CDR3 is 17 residues long. Trimming removed 1 base from V and 0 bases from J, with 17 bases in between. CDR3: CASSLSRLTGPSYEQYF. As DNA, the CDR3 is TGTGCCAGCAGCTTGTCGAGATTAACGGGACCCTCCTACGAGCAGTACTTC.

The chain combines TRBV7-6 with TRBJ2-3; D gene uncertain. V shed 5 bases and J shed 3 bases, with 9 bases lying between them. Germline values: CDR1 SGHVS, CDR2 FNYEAQ. The CDR3 has 13 amino acids. CDR3: CASSPALTDTQYF. The CDR3 DNA reads TGTGCCAGCAGCCCCGCCCTAACAGATACGCAGTATTTT.

This sequence joins TRBV13 and TRBJ2-6, with 9 bases lining up with TRBD1. The CDR3 runs to 18 residues. J gave up 0 bases and V 4 bases, and 7 bases lay outside the gene matches. Per germline, CDR1 PRHDT and CDR2 FYEKMQ (reference sequence). Here the CDR3 DNA reads TGTGCCAGCAGCTGCCGGGACAGGGACCTCTCTGGGGCCAACGTCCTGACTTTC. Translation: CASSCRDRDLSGANVLTF.

This chain uses TRBV5-1 with TRBJ2-1; 9 bases align to TRBD2. Germline assignment: CDR1 SGHRS and CDR2 YFSETQ. J gave up 8 bases and V 4 bases, and 16 bases lay outside the gene matches. This CDR3 region has 17 residues. CDR3: CASSPGTSPTPSDEQFF. In DNA form, the CDR3 reads TGCGCCAGCAGCCCTGGGACTAGCCCGACTCCTTCGGATGAGCAGTTCTTC.

CDR3 loop: CASNIRGAFF. CDR3 bases: TGCGCCAGCAATATCAGGGGAGCTTTCTTT. V usage is TRBV10-1 and J usage is TRBJ1-1; a possible D gene is TRBD1 (6 bases). The CDR3 runs to 10 residues. V lost 7 bases and J 10 bases, leaving 10 bases between the germline ends. In germline, CDR1 is WNHNN, CDR2 SYGVQD (reference sequence).

The rearrangement uses TRBV9 and TRBJ2-7, with D hard to call. The CDR3 covers 15 residues. Trimming shortened V by 6 bases and J by 7 bases, and 23 bases separated the two germline ends. Germline V gene sequence: CDR1 SGDLS, CDR2 YYNGEE. The CDR3: CASTPEDLWGSEQYF. The CDR3 nucleotides read TGTGCCAGCACCCCAGAGGACCTTTGGGGATCTGAGCAGTACTTC.

In this sample, this clone turned up once. The rearrangement joins TRBV2 to TRBJ1-5, with D perhaps TRBD1 (5 bases). Between the trimmed V and J ends, which lost 5 bases and 5 bases, there was a span of 19 bases. Per germline, CDR1 SNHLY and CDR2 FYNNEI. The CDR3 is 16 amino acids. Written as DNA, the CDR3 is TGTGCCAGCAGTACGGGACTCCTAGTCGGGGATCAGCCCCAGCATTTT. Protein sequence: CASSTGLLVGDQPQHF.

This chain uses TRBV11-3 with TRBJ2-2; the match to TRBD2 covers 12 bases. Germline CDR1 is SGHNT and CDR2 is YENEEA. This CDR3 is built from 18 residues. J was trimmed by 5 bases and V by 0 bases; bases with no gene match: 7. The CDR3 loop reads CASSLDPPLAGGTGELFF. The CDR3 DNA follows: TGTGCCAGCAGCTTAGATCCCCCACTAGCGGGAGGAACCGGGGAGCTGTTTTTT.

The chain is built from TRBV9 and TRBJ2-1; D may be TRBD2 (5 bases). The CDR3 runs to 16 residues. V gave up 4 bases and J gave up 1 base, with 15 bases separating them. Germline CDR1 reads SGDLS; CDR2 reads YYNGEE. Here the CDR3 reads CASSQSGEKSYNEQFF. In nucleotides, the CDR3 is TGTGCCAGCAGCCAATCCGGGGAGAAGTCCTACAATGAGCAGTTCTTC.

This chain joins TRBV23-1 and TRBJ2-7, with D perhaps TRBD1 or TRBD2 (5 bases each). TRBV23-1 is designated an ORF whose function remains uncertain. The V end lost 2 bases, the J end lost 0 bases, and 11 bases lay between the germline ends. The CDR3 length is 15 residues. CDR3 protein: CASSQGTGPSYEQYF. The CDR3 region has the DNA TGCGCCAGCAGTCAAGGCACGGGGCCCTCCTACGAGCAGTACTTC.

The genes are TRBV19 and TRBJ2-6, with 8 bases lining up with TRBD1. Looked up from germline, CDR1 is LNHDA and CDR2 is SQIVND (reference sequence). J was trimmed by 0 bases and V by 3 bases; bases with no gene match: 13. The CDR3 length is 20 residues. CDR3 DNA sequence: TGTGCCAGTAGTATGGGACAGGTATCCTCCCGTAGCTCTGGGGCCAACGTCCTGACTTTC. Residues: CASSMGQVSSRSSGANVLTF.

The chain links TRBV5-4 to TRBJ1-4; 7 positions match TRBD1. Germline CDR1 and CDR2: SGHNT and YYREEE (reference sequence). The CDR3 runs to 15 residues. Trimming removed 3 bases from V and 8 bases from J; junction bases left unmatched: 10. The chain's CDR3 is CASSYRGGTVEKLFF. The CDR3 DNA sequence: TGTGCCAGCAGCTACCGGGGGGGGACAGTAGAAAAACTGTTTTTT.

V is TRBV23-1 and J is TRBJ2-7; 8 bases line up with TRBD1. TRBV23-1 is an ORF for which the function is uncertain. The trim removed 2 bases at V and 2 bases at J, leaving 14 bases unmatched. There are 18 residues in the CDR3. This CDR3 is CASSQPSLLDRATYEQYF. The CDR3 DNA follows: TGCGCCAGCAGTCAACCAAGCCTCCTGGACAGGGCGACCTACGAGCAGTACTTC.

The gene calls are TRBV4-3 and TRBJ2-7; possible D gene TRBD2, 6 bases. The CDR3 consists of 15 residues. The ends were cut back, 3 bases at V and 2 bases at J, with 14 bases in the middle. Per germline, CDR1 LGHNA and CDR2 YSLEER. CDR3 in amino acids: CASSHLSGETYEQYF. CDR3 nucleotides: TGCGCCAGCAGCCACCTGTCGGGAGAGACCTACGAGCAGTACTTC.

The V call is TRBV13, the J call TRBJ2-7; no clear D. V lost 6 bases, J lost 2 bases, and 5 bases lay in between. This CDR3 comprises 11 residues. CDR1 is PRHDT, CDR2 FYEKMQ, per germline (reference sequence). CDR3 bases: TGTGCCAGCAGTCGGACCTACGAGCAGTACTTC. It translates to CASSRTYEQYF.

This chain uses TRBV13 with TRBJ2-1, with 8 nucleotides matching TRBD1. CDR1 PRHDT and CDR2 FYEKMQ come from the germline V gene (reference sequence). The CDR3 loop spans 18 amino acids. Trimming cost V 1 base and J 1 base; bases outside gene matches: 9. The CDR3 loop reads CASSLEGTGHTSYNEQFF. The CDR3 DNA follows: TGTGCCAGCAGCTTAGAGGGGACAGGCCACACTTCCTACAATGAGCAGTTCTTC.

The rearrangement uses TRBV27 and TRBJ2-3, with 11 bases that match TRBD2. Germline CDR1 is MNHEY and CDR2 is SMNVEV (reference sequence). The V and J ends lost 5 bases and 4 bases, in that order; junction bases with no gene match: 8. This CDR3 region has 16 residues. The CDR3 DNA reads TGTGCCAGCAGTCGCTTAGCGGGAGGGCCCCCAGATACGCAGTATTTT. Its protein is CASSRLAGGPPDTQYF.

The chain uses TRBV27 and TRBJ2-5; no clear D. Between the trimmed V and J ends, which lost 5 bases and 3 bases, there was a span of 13 bases. Germline values: CDR1 MNHEY, CDR2 SMNVEV (reference sequence). The CDR3 consists of 14 residues. CDR3 sequence reads: CASSPYPWEETQYF. DNA for the CDR3: TGTGCCAGCAGTCCCTACCCCTGGGAAGAGACCCAGTACTTC.